This T cell receptor (beta chain) is drawn from a study of blood T cell repertoires in COVID-19. The authors' processing: Nucleated cell number was recorded as an estimate derived from reference gene primer amplification. Sequencing used immunoSEQ multiplex PCR; TCRdb keeps in-frame clones, though not all of them. That table furnishes V, J and clone size, whereas the DNA furnished D and trimming. The sample carries 150,000 to 200,000 clones, roughly four fifths recorded once. CDR3 size: 14 residues. Germline V lookup: CDR1 SGHAT, CDR2 FQNNGV. J lost 7 bases, V lost 3 bases, and 6 bases had no gene match.

Sequenced input: peripheral blood. The chain is built from TRBV11-2 and TRBJ2-7; 10 positions match TRBD1. The TCR sequence derives from a middle-aged man who had recovered from COVID-19. CDR3 loop: CASSLGQGSWEQYF. CDR3 nucleotide sequence: TGTGCCAGCAGCTTGGGACAGGGGTCTTGGGAGCAGTACTTC.